This T cell receptor (beta chain) emerged from a study of blood T cells in healthy people across ages (dated by TCRdb to between 2015 and 2017). As for the study more broadly: Template switching captured roughly one uniquely barcoded TCR beta cDNA molecule per two T cells in model experiments. Two additional independent replicas of 1 million unique cDNA reads from the same blood draw were analyzed for two donors (one aged 18 to 30 and one aged 80 or older). Four age groups were formed from the donors: young (average about 17 years), middle-aged (around 41), aged (roughly 56) and long-lived (roughly 88). To avoid experimental bias, donors of different ages were randomly spread across the sequencing lanes. Using deep sequencing normalized with unique cDNA molecular identifiers, the study measured how TCR beta repertoire diversity changes with age. General findings and caveats noted by the study authors: Total diversity estimates from one million sequenced T cells were considered lower bounds and underestimates. Observed TCR beta diversity correlated strongly with the percentage of naive T cells measured by flow cytometry. Compared with the aged group, the long-lived group had more naive CD4+ T cells, fewer expanded clones and increased TCR diversity, a pattern suggesting age selection. Conclusive comparison of naive and antigen-experienced compartments was prevented by the profiling of bulk unsorted PBMCs. As age increased, observed TCR beta diversity per million T cells dropped in a roughly linear way, and a significant reduction was already evident by age approximately 40. The CMV infection status of donors was not known, potentially confounding age-related changes in expanded clonotypes.

For CDR1 and CDR2, the germline V gene lists SGHVS and FQNEAQ. The junction carries 8 bases between V and J, which are trimmed by 1 base and 6 bases respectively. Spanning cysteine to phenylalanine, the CDR3 consists of 13 amino acids. Only the CDR3 part of the read is kept: 39 bases, read in frame from the first base. The roughly 39 donors, aged roughly 6 to 95 years, were systemically healthy Caucasian individuals from Russia. Around 10 milliliters of peripheral blood were collected from each donor into EDTA-treated Vacutainer tubes. Ficoll-Paque density-gradient centrifugation was used to isolate PBMCs, with at least 7 million obtained per sample. Trizol reagent was used to extract total RNA from the PBMCs, yielding at least 6 micrograms per sample. For every donor, flow cytometry on a PBMC aliquot measured the percentage of naive CD45RAhigh/CD27high T cells. Libraries were constructed by 5' RACE. Instrument used: Illumina HiSeq 2500. A second PCR of 7 to 11 cycles was performed with a sample-barcoded 5' primer and a J-beta primer mix. Each TCR beta cDNA molecule received a unique molecular identifier from a template-switch 5' adaptor carrying 12 random nucleotides. Each sample yielded at least 3 million CDR3-containing paired-end reads. All of the RNA was converted into first-strand cDNA using the Mint cDNA synthesis kit, with a TRBC-specific oligonucleotide serving as the primer. Following uracil-DNA glycosylase treatment, a first 18-cycle PCR with universal primers M1SS and BC2_uni_R was performed on all cDNA. The authors' pipeline ran thus. For normalization, 1 million high-quality reads were randomly selected from each sample, with every read carrying a distinct molecular identifier. Reads sharing molecular identifiers were discarded rather than binned into consensus sequences. CDR3 identification, clonotype clustering and error correction used MiTCR with a Q25 quality threshold and the strictest error-elimination algorithm. Lower-bound total TCR beta diversity was estimated with a nonparametric unseen species model using Euler transformation. TCRdb redid the processing of the public reads, applying fastp at Q25 and MiXCR, and retained in-frame beta chains. Each CDR3 protein appears once, grouped with its most common genes and DNA. What appears here as the V and J calls and clone size reflects TCRdb's work, not the paper's. This sample comprises 890,000 or so distinct CDR3 sequences, about 62% of them detected only once. Jointly, the top ten make up 25% to 35% of the sample.

This clonotype was recorded a few times. Its antigen specificity is not known. No quality values exist for individual bases; no much larger clone is one base distant. The sequence was collected from a man between 25 and 39 years old in good health. Sequencing was performed on blood. The V and J genes are TRBV7-8 and TRBJ2-3; the D gene cannot be resolved beyond TRBD1 or TRBD2, each matching 5 bases. Here is the DNA: TGTGCCAGCAGCTTAGGTTGGGGGGATACGCAGTATTTT. It is translated as CASSLGWGDTQYF.